Listed below are T cell receptor beta chains from one sample, sequenced in a study of shared clonotypes between healthy human individuals. Assay: immunoSEQ multiplex PCR; the TCRdb copy retains only in-frame clones and omits some. The sample includes 450,000 to 500,000 clones, roughly four fifths of them seen just once. Sequenced sample: PBMCs. These receptors originate from a woman in her forties in good health. Some clones in this sample may be carry-over from other donors' samples. Each CDR3 is given with its conserved first and last residue. D genes are given only for firm matches. The listing skips clone size in some rows; elsewhere it reads once, few, many or a size class.

v_call: TRBV5-3; j_call: TRBJ2-1; clone_size: NA; d_call: TRBD1; cdr3_aa: CARSCPTGQGVNEQFF; cdr3_nt: TGTGCCAGAAGCTGCCCGACGGGACAGGGAGTCAATGAGCAGTTCTTC
v_call: TRBV30; j_call: TRBJ2-7; clone_size: NA; d_call: NA; cdr3_aa: CAWSHLYEQYF; cdr3_nt: TGTGCCTGGAGTCATCTTTACGAGCAGTACTTC
v_call: TRBV2; j_call: TRBJ2-2; clone_size: NA; d_call: TRBD1; cdr3_aa: CASRNPPGQGNTGELFF; cdr3_nt: TGTGCCAGCAGAAATCCTCCGGGACAGGGGAACACCGGGGAGCTGTTTTTT
v_call: TRBV5-1; j_call: TRBJ2-7; clone_size: NA; d_call: NA; cdr3_aa: CASSLASSYEQYF; cdr3_nt: TGCGCCAGCAGCTTGGCCTCCAGCTACGAGCAGTACTTC
v_call: TRBV6-1; j_call: TRBJ2-1; clone_size: NA; d_call: NA; cdr3_aa: CASSGLRADSYNEQFF; cdr3_nt: TGTGCCAGCAGTGGCTTAAGGGCAGATTCCTACAATGAGCAGTTCTTC
v_call: TRBV29-1; j_call: TRBJ1-5; clone_size: NA; d_call: NA; cdr3_aa: CSVTDNLNQPQHF; cdr3_nt: TGCAGCGTTACCGACAACCTCAATCAGCCCCAGCATTTT
v_call: TRBV7-2; j_call: TRBJ2-7; clone_size: NA; d_call: NA; cdr3_aa: CASSPRVSYEQYF; cdr3_nt: TGTGCCAGCAGTCCCAGGGTCTCCTACGAGCAGTACTTC
v_call: TRBV7-3; j_call: TRBJ1-2; clone_size: NA; d_call: NA; cdr3_aa: CASSNDGNSNYGYTF; cdr3_nt: TGTGCCAGCAGTAACGACGGAAACTCTAACTATGGCTACACCTTC
v_call: TRBV6-1; j_call: TRBJ2-7; clone_size: NA; d_call: TRBD2; cdr3_aa: CASSTSGLAGYEQYF; cdr3_nt: TGTGCTAGCAGTACCTCGGGACTAGCGGGATACGAGCAGTACTTC
v_call: TRBV27; j_call: TRBJ2-2; clone_size: NA; d_call: NA; cdr3_aa: CASSFTVLTGELFF; cdr3_nt: TGTGCCAGCAGTTTCACCGTTTTGACCGGGGAGCTGTTTTTT
v_call: TRBV5-4; j_call: TRBJ1-2; clone_size: few; d_call: TRBD1; cdr3_aa: CASSANRGALDYGYTF; cdr3_nt: TGTGCCAGCAGCGCAAACAGGGGCGCCCTCGACTATGGCTACACCTTC